This TCR beta chain is from a study of shared clonotypes between healthy human individuals. The repertoire was sequenced with immunoSEQ multiplex PCR; TCRdb's copy has only in-frame clones and lacks some. This repertoire shows 730,000 or so clones, approximately 75% found once; its top ten account for about 1.8%. V lost 3 bases to trimming and J lost 4 bases; unmatched junction nucleotides: 3. CDR1 and CDR2 (germline): SGHAT, FQNNGV. The CDR3 is 14 residues long. This chain joins TRBV11-2 and TRBJ2-1; 7 bases agree with TRBD2. Material for sequencing was memory CD4+ T cells sorted from blood. Subset denoted: CD45RA-negative fraction. The source of this sequence is a young woman in good health. This CDR3 reads CASSFASGYNEQFF. Written as DNA, the CDR3 is TGTGCCAGCAGCTTTGCTAGCGGTTACAATGAGCAGTTCTTC. Using reference TRBV11-2 and TRBJ2-1 for the parts outside the CDR3, the full variable domain is EAGVAQSPRYKIIEKRQSVAFWCNPISGHATLYWYQQILGQGPKLLIQFQNNGVVDDSQLPKDRFSAERLKGVDSTLKIQPAKLEDSAVYLCASSFASGYNEQFFGPGTRLTVL.